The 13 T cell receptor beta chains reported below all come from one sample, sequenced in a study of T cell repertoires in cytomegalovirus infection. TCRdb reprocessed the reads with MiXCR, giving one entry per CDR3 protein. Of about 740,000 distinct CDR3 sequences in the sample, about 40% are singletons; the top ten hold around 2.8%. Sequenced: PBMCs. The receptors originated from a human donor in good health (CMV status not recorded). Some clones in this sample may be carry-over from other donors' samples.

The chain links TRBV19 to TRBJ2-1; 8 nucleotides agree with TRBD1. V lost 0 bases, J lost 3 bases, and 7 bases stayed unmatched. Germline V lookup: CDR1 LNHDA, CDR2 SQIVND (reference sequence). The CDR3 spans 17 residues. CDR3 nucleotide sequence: TGTGCCAGTAGTATAGACGCAGGGGGCTACGGCTACAATGAGCAGTTCTTC. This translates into CASSIDAGGYGYNEQFF.

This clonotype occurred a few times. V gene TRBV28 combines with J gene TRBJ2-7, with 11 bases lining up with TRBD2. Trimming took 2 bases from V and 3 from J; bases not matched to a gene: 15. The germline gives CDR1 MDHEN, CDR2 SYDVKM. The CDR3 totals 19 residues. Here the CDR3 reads CASSLTLAGGPKVSYEQYF. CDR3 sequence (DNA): TGTGCCAGCAGTTTAACGCTAGCGGGAGGTCCCAAAGTAAGCTACGAGCAGTACTTC.

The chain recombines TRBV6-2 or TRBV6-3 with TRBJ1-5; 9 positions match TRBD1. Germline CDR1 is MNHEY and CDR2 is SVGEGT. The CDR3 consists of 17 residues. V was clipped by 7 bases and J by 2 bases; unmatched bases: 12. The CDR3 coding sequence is TGTGCCAGCAATCCGGGACAGGGCCCCGGTGGCAATCAGCCCCAGCATTTT. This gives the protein CASNPGQGPGGNQPQHF.

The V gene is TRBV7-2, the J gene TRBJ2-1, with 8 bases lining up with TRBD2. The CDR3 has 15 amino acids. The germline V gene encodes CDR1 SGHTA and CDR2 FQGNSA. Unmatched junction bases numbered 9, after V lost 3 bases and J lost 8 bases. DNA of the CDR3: TGTGCCAGCAGCTTGGAGCCGGGGGGGGGCTATGAGCAGTTCTTC. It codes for CASSLEPGGGYEQFF.

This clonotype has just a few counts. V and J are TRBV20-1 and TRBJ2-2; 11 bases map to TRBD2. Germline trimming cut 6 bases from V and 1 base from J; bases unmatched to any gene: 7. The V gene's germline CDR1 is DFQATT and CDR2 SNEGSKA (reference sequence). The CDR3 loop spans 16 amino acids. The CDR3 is CSADRLAGQNTGELFF. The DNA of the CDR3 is TGCAGTGCAGACAGACTAGCGGGGCAGAACACCGGGGAGCTGTTTTTT.

The DNA of the CDR3 is TGTGCCAGCAGTTGGGGGGACAGCTCTGGGGCCAACGTCCTGACTTTC. Translation gives CASSWGDSSGANVLTF. This chain connects TRBV27 to TRBJ2-6; the D gene is possibly TRBD1 (7 bases). The CDR3 is 16 residues long. Germline V lookup: CDR1 MNHEY, CDR2 SMNVEV (reference sequence). Trimming cost V 4 bases and J 0 bases, with 10 bases left between them.

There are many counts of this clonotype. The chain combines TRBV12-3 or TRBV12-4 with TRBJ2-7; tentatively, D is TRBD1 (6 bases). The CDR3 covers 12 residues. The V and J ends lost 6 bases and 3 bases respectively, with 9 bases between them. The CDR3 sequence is CASSPQGYEQYF. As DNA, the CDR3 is TGTGCCAGCAGCCCACAGGGCTACGAGCAGTACTTC.

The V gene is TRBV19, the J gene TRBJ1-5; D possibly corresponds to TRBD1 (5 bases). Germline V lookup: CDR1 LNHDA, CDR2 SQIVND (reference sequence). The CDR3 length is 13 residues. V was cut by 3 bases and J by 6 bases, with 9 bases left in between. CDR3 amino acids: CASSIAGGQPQHF. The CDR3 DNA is TGTGCCAGTAGTATCGCGGGGGGTCAGCCCCAGCATTTT.

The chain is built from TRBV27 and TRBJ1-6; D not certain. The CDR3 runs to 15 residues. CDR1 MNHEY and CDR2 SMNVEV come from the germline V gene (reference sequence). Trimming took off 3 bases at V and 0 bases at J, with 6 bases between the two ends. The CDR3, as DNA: TGTGCCAGCAGTTTTGCGAGCTCCTATAATTCACCCCTCCACTTT. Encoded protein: CASSFASSYNSPLHF.

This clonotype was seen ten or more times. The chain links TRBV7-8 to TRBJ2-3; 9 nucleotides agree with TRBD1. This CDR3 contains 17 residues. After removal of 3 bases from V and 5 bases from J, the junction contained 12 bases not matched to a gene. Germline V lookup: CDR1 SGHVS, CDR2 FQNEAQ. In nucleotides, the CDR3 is TGTGCCAGCAGCTTTGCCGGGACAGGGTATCAGGGAGATACGCAGTATTTT. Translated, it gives CASSFAGTGYQGDTQYF.

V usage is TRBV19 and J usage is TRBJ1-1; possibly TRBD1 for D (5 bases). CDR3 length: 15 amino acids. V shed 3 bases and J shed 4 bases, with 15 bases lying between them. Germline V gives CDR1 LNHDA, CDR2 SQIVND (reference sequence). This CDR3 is CASSMAGHGLTEAFF. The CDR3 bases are TGTGCCAGTAGTATGGCAGGGCACGGGCTCACTGAAGCTTTCTTT.

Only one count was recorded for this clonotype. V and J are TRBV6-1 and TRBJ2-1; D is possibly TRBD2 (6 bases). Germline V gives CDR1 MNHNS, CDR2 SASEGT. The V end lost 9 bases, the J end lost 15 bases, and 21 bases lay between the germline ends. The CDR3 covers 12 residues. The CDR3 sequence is CASGLLGGLRFF. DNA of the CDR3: TGTGCCAGTGGACTACTAGGTGGACTGAGGTTCTTC.

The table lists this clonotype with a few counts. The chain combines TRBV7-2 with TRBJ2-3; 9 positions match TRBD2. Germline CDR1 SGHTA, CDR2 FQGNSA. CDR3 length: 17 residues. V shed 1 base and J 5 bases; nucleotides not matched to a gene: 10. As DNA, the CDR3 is TGTGCCAGCAGCTTAGGGGGGGCGGGAGGGCCCCAAGATACGCAGTATTTT. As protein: CASSLGGAGGPQDTQYF.